This T cell receptor beta chain was captured in a study of liver allograft versus peripheral blood T cells. Study details: Recipients' peripheral blood served as the comparator for T cell receptor repertoires in transplanted livers.

Findings and limits, study-wide: Intragraft liver T cell receptor repertoires reportedly differed from peripheral blood repertoires.

TCRdb ran MiXCR on the reads and lists one entry per CDR3 protein. The sample lists 5,000 to 6,500 distinct CDR3 sequences, 14% occurring once. Note on this clonotype: Its target is not known.

This clonotype originated in a human patient who had a liver transplant. Some T cells may arise from the graft donor.

The DNA for the CDR3 is TGTGCCAGCAGCGGGGTTGCCAGGGGCGCCTACGAGCAGTACTTC. Translation: CASSGVARGAYEQYF. V usage is TRBV6-5 and J usage is TRBJ2-7, with D perhaps matching TRBD1 (6 bases). The CDR3 totals 15 residues. The germline CDR1 and CDR2 sequences are MNHEY and SVGAGI. Trimming stripped 6 bases from V and 2 bases from J, with 17 bases between.